This TCR beta chain appears in the sequencing data of a study of shared clonotypes between healthy human individuals. In the study overall: A couple of women and a few men aged 18 to 49 made up the donors.

Germline CDR1 is SGHTA and CDR2 is FQGNSA. The CDR3 runs 15 residues. V lost 1 base to trimming and J lost 4 bases, with 11 bases between them. Method: immunoSEQ multiplex PCR; TCRdb's copy keeps in-frame clones and lacks some. The sample yields 2 million to 2.5 million clones, 90% to 97% seen once. Findings of the study overall: In general, naive subsets displayed greater estimated richness than memory subsets did.

Comment on this clone: Antigen unknown.

The TCR originated in a man aged 18 to 35 in good health. This chain uses TRBV7-2 with TRBJ2-1; D might be TRBD1 (5 bases). The sample taken for sequencing was naive CD4+ T cells sorted from blood. Subset given: CD45RA+ positively selected. The CDR3 reads CASSLGRGLYNEQFF. The DNA for the CDR3 is TGTGCCAGCAGCTTAGGAAGGGGCCTATACAATGAGCAGTTCTTC. The full variable domain, rest sourced from reference TRBV7-2 and TRBJ2-1, is GAGVSQSPSNKVTEKGKDVELRCDPISGHTALYWYRQSLGQGLEFLIYFQGNSAPDKSGLPSDRFSAERTGGSVSTLTIQRTQQEDSAVYLCASSLGRGLYNEQFFGPGTRLTVL.